This passage covers 5 T cell receptor beta chains from one sample sequenced in a study of blood T cells in healthy people across ages. A second PCR, run for about 7 to 11 cycles, used a sample-barcoded 5' primer plus a J-beta primer mix. TCRdb fed the 5' RACE reads into MiXCR, producing one record per CDR3 protein. The sample shows about 730,000 distinct CDR3 sequences, more than 40% of them seen only once. The sequenced material came from blood. These receptors were collected from a woman aged 55-70 years in good health.

This clonotype was seen more than once but under ten times. The gene calls are TRBV11-2 and TRBJ2-1; 11 positions agree with TRBD2. The CDR3 has 16 amino acids. Germline V gene data show CDR1 as SGHAT and CDR2 as FQNNGV. V gave up 5 bases and J gave up 7 bases; unmatched junction bases: 10. The CDR3 sequence is CASSPLAGGILNEQFF. Written as DNA, the CDR3 is TGTGCCAGCAGCCCATTAGCGGGGGGGATTCTAAATGAGCAGTTCTTC.

This sequence joins TRBV2 and TRBJ2-3; tentatively, D is TRBD1 (6 bases). The V and J ends lost 4 bases and 4 bases respectively, with 15 bases between them. Germline V lookup: CDR1 SNHLY, CDR2 FYNNEI. The CDR3 sequence is 15 residues long. CDR3 loop: CASSAVGQLSDTQYF. The CDR3 DNA follows: TGTGCCAGCAGTGCGGTTGGACAGCTCTCAGATACGCAGTATTTT.

This clonotype was recorded a few times. The chain combines TRBV7-4 with TRBJ1-1; no reliable D call. Germline values: CDR1 SGHVT, CDR2 SQSDAQ. The CDR3 has 16 amino acids. V was cut by 4 bases and J by 2 bases, with 17 bases left in between. The CDR3 DNA sequence: TGTGCCAGCAGCTCCCTAATGACCAGATTTAACACTGAAGCTTTCTTT. Its translation is CASSSLMTRFNTEAFF.

The V call is TRBV27, the J call TRBJ2-6; tentatively, D is TRBD2 (6 bases). CDR1 is MNHEY and CDR2 is SMNVEV in the germline V gene (reference sequence). Trimming took off 8 bases at V and 0 bases at J, with 11 bases between the two ends. The CDR3 runs 15 residues. Written as DNA, the CDR3 is TGTGCCAGCCGGGACTTCCACTCTGGGGCCAACGTCCTGACTTTC. This gives the protein CASRDFHSGANVLTF.

This clonotype came up many times. V and J are TRBV13 and TRBJ2-4; possibly TRBD1 for D (6 bases). The CDR3 has 17 residues. V lost 5 bases and J 0 bases, leaving 17 bases between the germline ends. The germline V gene encodes CDR1 PRHDT and CDR2 FYEKMQ (reference sequence). Here the CDR3 DNA reads TGTGCCAGCAGCGGACAGCCATTCAGGGGAGCCAAAAACATTCAGTACTTC. Translating it yields CASSGQPFRGAKNIQYF.